The 10 T cell receptor beta chains in this list originate from one sample, sequenced in a study of PD-1 blockade in classical Hodgkin lymphoma. Method: immunoSEQ multiplex PCR; TCRdb's copy keeps in-frame clones and lacks some. The profile shows 25,000 to 30,000 clones, around four fifths of them singletons. Following autologous stem cell transplantation, relapse occurred in every patient, and exposure to brentuximab vedotin varied. The source was peripheral blood mononuclear cells (PBMCs), collected before the second cycle of nivolumab. All receptors come from a human donor with classical Hodgkin lymphoma.

V and J are TRBV19 and TRBJ2-1; 7 bases are shared with TRBD1. J gave up 10 bases and V 4 bases, and 4 bases lay outside the gene matches. Germline V gene data show CDR1 as LNHDA and CDR2 as SQIVND (reference sequence). The CDR3 is made up of 12 amino acids. This CDR3 is CASSTGQAEQFF. The DNA of the CDR3 is TGTGCCAGTAGTACCGGACAGGCGGAGCAGTTCTTC.

V usage is TRBV7-2 and J usage is TRBJ2-7; 7 nucleotides line up with TRBD1. J gave up 6 bases and V 5 bases, and 10 bases lay outside the gene matches. Germline CDR1 is SGHTA and CDR2 is FQGNSA. The CDR3 spans 14 residues. The CDR3 sequence is CASSTSTGHGEQYF. Here the CDR3 DNA reads TGTGCCAGCAGCACATCGACAGGGCACGGCGAGCAGTACTTC.

The chain combines TRBV5-1 with TRBJ2-1, with 7 bases matching TRBD1. Germline-derived CDR1 and CDR2 are SGHRS and YFSETQ. This CDR3 is 15 amino acids long. The V segment lost 4 bases and the J segment 3 bases; nucleotides outside the gene matches: 7. The CDR3 region is CASSLATGLYNEQFF. CDR3 DNA sequence: TGCGCCAGCAGCCTGGCGACAGGGCTCTACAATGAGCAGTTCTTC.

The chain is built from TRBV11-2 and TRBJ2-7, with 7 bases matching TRBD1. V was pared by 5 bases and J by 4 bases, with 11 bases of the junction left unmatched. Germline V gives CDR1 SGHAT, CDR2 FQNNGV. The CDR3 covers 15 residues. CDR3 residues: CASSAHRGPLYEQYF. CDR3 nucleotides: TGTGCCAGCAGCGCGCACAGGGGTCCTCTGTACGAGCAGTACTTC. The variable domain in full, with the rest retrieved from reference TRBV11-2 and TRBJ2-7, is EAGVAQSPRYKIIEKRQSVAFWCNPISGHATLYWYQQILGQGPKLLIQFQNNGVVDDSQLPKDRFSAERLKGVDSTLKIQPAKLEDSAVYLCASSAHRGPLYEQYFGPGTRLTVT.

This clone was seen a few times. The rearrangement links TRBV19 to TRBJ2-4, with D perhaps TRBD1 or TRBD2 (5 bases each). V was cut by 4 bases and J by 0 bases, with 13 bases left in between. The CDR3 length is 16 residues. The germline CDR1 and CDR2 sequences are LNHDA and SQIVND (reference sequence). The CDR3 bases are TGTGCCAGTAGTACGGGGCGGACCTTAGCCAAAAACATTCAGTACTTC. It yields the protein CASSTGRTLAKNIQYF.

In its sample, this clone was seen a few times. J is TRBJ1-1 and V is TRBV5-1; perhaps TRBD1 as D (6 bases). V dropped 3 bases and J dropped 7 bases, with 22 bases sitting between them. This CDR3 comprises 16 residues. The germline gives CDR1 SGHRS, CDR2 YFSETQ. The chain's CDR3 is CASSYLTGMSEGEAFF. CDR3 bases: TGCGCCAGCAGCTACTTAACAGGGATGAGTGAGGGTGAAGCTTTCTTT.

Only one count was recorded for this clone. The chain couples TRBV2 to TRBJ1-1; D remains unclear. The ends were cut back, 11 bases at V and 6 bases at J, with 19 bases in the middle. In germline, CDR1 is SNHLY, CDR2 FYNNEI. This CDR3 is 13 amino acids long. The CDR3 loop is CALRRAIDAEAFF. In DNA form, the CDR3 reads TGTGCCCTCCGGAGGGCGATCGACGCTGAAGCTTTCTTT.

The genes are TRBV7-8 and TRBJ1-6; D unresolved. Trimming took 4 bases from V and 7 from J, leaving 11 bases between them. There are 14 residues in the CDR3. From germline, CDR1 is SGHVS and CDR2 FQNEAQ. The CDR3 coding sequence is TGTGCCAGCAGCTCGAGGGTGGGGAATTCACCCCTCCACTTT. Amino acids: CASSSRVGNSPLHF.

This chain connects TRBV2 to TRBJ2-2; weak D call: TRBD1 (5 bases). Germline values: CDR1 SNHLY, CDR2 FYNNEI. V was clipped by 4 bases and J by 4 bases, with 10 bases between them. The length of the CDR3 is 14 residues. CDR3 coding DNA: TGTGCCAGCAGTGGGGGCCGTAGCACCGGGGAGCTGTTTTTT. It is translated as CASSGGRSTGELFF.

This chain connects TRBV5-1 to TRBJ2-5; 7 bases agree with TRBD1. The CDR3 consists of 14 residues. The junction had 10 bases not matched to a gene; V was cut back by 4 bases and J by 7 bases. Germline CDR1 is SGHRS and CDR2 is YFSETQ. CDR3 residues: CASSVQGVEGTQYF. The DNA of the CDR3 is TGCGCCAGCAGCGTCCAGGGGGTTGAAGGGACCCAGTACTTC.